Listed here are 21 T cell receptor beta chains from one sample, sequenced in a study of Ad26.COV2.S vaccination and SARS-CoV-2 variants. Treatment defined: some 19 received Ad26.COV2.S at low or high dose, single or two shots; about 5 received placebo; per-sample allocation not given. Samples were taken on day 63 after the first vaccine or placebo injection. Data came from immunoSEQ multiplex PCR; TCRdb stores just in-frame clones and leaves some out. This table holds more than 250,000 clones, about 89% found once. The specimen was peripheral blood, collected in a trial of Ad26.COV2.S vaccine versus placebo. These receptors originate from a person aged 18-60 years who received the Ad26.COV2.S COVID-19 vaccine or a placebo.

The genes are TRBV6-5 and TRBJ1-5; the match to TRBD1 covers 7 bases. V lost 8 bases and J lost 6; bases outside the gene matches: 10. Germline CDR1 and CDR2: MNHEY and SVGAGI. There are 14 residues in the CDR3. The DNA of the CDR3 is TGTGCCAGCCTTATCCGACAGGGCGGTCAGCCCCAGCATTTT. It codes for CASLIRQGGQPQHF.

The sample holds a few counts of this clone. This chain joins TRBV12-3 or TRBV12-4 and TRBJ2-5; the D is unclear. Trimming cost V 5 bases and J 1 base, with 8 bases left between them. The CDR3 covers 13 residues. This CDR3 reads CASSPPFQETQYF. Written as DNA, the CDR3 is TGTGCCAGCAGTCCCCCTTTCCAAGAGACCCAGTACTTC.

The rearrangement uses TRBV3-1 (or the pseudogene TRBV3-2) and TRBJ1-3, with D possibly TRBD1 on 5 matching bases. Germline CDR1 and CDR2: LGHDT and YNNKEL (reference sequence). Trimming removed 1 base from V and 4 bases from J, with 14 bases in between. CDR3 size: 16 residues. The CDR3 bases are TGTGCCAGCAGCCAAGGACACCCAGGGTTGGGAAACACCATATATTTT. Translating it yields CASSQGHPGLGNTIYF.

The V and J genes are TRBV10-3 and TRBJ2-1; 10 nucleotides agree with TRBD1. The CDR3 contains 14 residues. Per germline, CDR1 ENHRY and CDR2 SYGVKD. After removal of 6 bases from V and 9 bases from J, the junction contained 8 bases not matched to a gene. This chain's CDR3 is CAIRSGTGESEQFF. The CDR3 region has the DNA TGTGCCATCAGATCCGGGACAGGGGAAAGTGAGCAGTTCTTC.

V usage is TRBV12-3 or TRBV12-4 and J usage is TRBJ2-3; 8 bases align to TRBD1. CDR3 length equals 13 residues. V shed 6 bases and J 1 base; nucleotides not matched to a gene: 0. The CDR3 is CASRGQGTDTQYF. CDR3 sequence (DNA): TGTGCCAGCAGGGGACAGGGCACAGATACGCAGTATTTT.

J is TRBJ2-7 and V is TRBV7-9; the D is unclear. The V end was cut by 0 bases, the J end by 2 bases, with 11 bases between. The CDR3 is made up of 15 amino acids. The germline CDR1 and CDR2 sequences are SEHNR and FQNEAQ (reference sequence). For the CDR3, the DNA is TGTGCCAGCAGCTTAGCGTCCCAGCGAGCCTACGAGCAGTACTTC. Translated: CASSLASQRAYEQYF. The complete variable domain, with remaining parts taken from reference TRBV7-9 and TRBJ2-7, reads DTGVSQNPRHKITKRGQNVTFRCDPISEHNRLYWYRQTLGQGPEFLTYFQNEAQLEKSRLLSDRFSAERPKGSFSTLEIQRTEQGDSAMYLCASSLASQRAYEQYFGPGTRLTVT.

J is TRBJ2-4 and V is TRBV3-1 (or the pseudogene TRBV3-2), with TRBD1 as a possible D gene (6 bases). The V and J ends lost 4 bases and 12 bases respectively, with 16 bases between them. The germline gives CDR1 LGHDT, CDR2 YNNKEL (reference sequence). The CDR3 spans 13 residues. CDR3 in amino acids: CASSPNRAGDQYF. The CDR3 nucleotides are TGTGCCAGCAGCCCTAACAGGGCGGGTGATCAGTACTTC.

The V gene is TRBV18, the J gene TRBJ2-7; D gene uncertain. The CDR3 has 11 residues. The germline V and J ends were trimmed by 1 base and 4 bases, with 2 bases remaining between them. The germline CDR1 and CDR2 sequences are KGHSH and LQKENI. The CDR3 spells CASSPQYEQYF. CDR3 coding DNA: TGTGCCAGCTCACCACAATACGAGCAGTACTTC.

In this sample, this clone turned up once. The rearrangement links TRBV3-1 (or the pseudogene TRBV3-2) to TRBJ2-1, with 7 bases lining up with TRBD1. The CDR3 consists of 13 residues. The junction had 7 bases not matched to a gene; V was cut back by 10 bases and J by 4 bases. Germline CDR1 and CDR2: LGHDT and YNNKEL (reference sequence). The CDR3 DNA reads TGTGCCAACCCCGGGACAGATTACAATGAGCAGTTCTTC. Amino acids: CANPGTDYNEQFF.

V gene TRBV12-5 combines with J gene TRBJ2-7, with 8 bases identical to TRBD1. The CDR3 is 14 residues long. Germline CDR1 is LGHNT and CDR2 is FRNRAP. V gave up 5 bases and J gave up 6 bases; unmatched junction bases: 9. The CDR3 coding sequence is TGTGCTAGTGGTCCCGACAGGGGAAATGTCGAGCAGTACTTC. As protein: CASGPDRGNVEQYF.

The chain employs TRBV29-1 and TRBJ2-1; D is uncertain. Germline V gene lookup returns CDR1 SQVTM and CDR2 ANQGSEA. The V gene lost 6 bases and the J gene lost 0 bases, with 15 bases spanning the gap. There are 15 residues in the CDR3. The CDR3 DNA follows: TGCAGCGTCGGAACAGCTCCGAGCTCCTACAATGAGCAGTTCTTC. It yields the protein CSVGTAPSSYNEQFF.

The chain joins TRBV4-1 to TRBJ1-1; D perhaps matches TRBD1 (6 bases). There are 16 residues in the CDR3. Germline lookup yields CDR1 MGHRA and CDR2 YSYEKL. V was pared by 3 bases and J by 5 bases, with 19 bases between. The CDR3 here is CASSHPAGTGRTEAFF. CDR3 sequence (DNA): TGCGCCAGCAGCCATCCGGCCGGCACAGGGAGGACTGAAGCTTTCTTT.

The CDR3 reads CASSLYREPGELFF. CDR3 nucleotides: TGTGCCAGCAGTCTATACAGGGAACCCGGGGAGCTGTTTTTT. The genes are TRBV6-5 and TRBJ2-2; TRBD1 might be the D (6 bases). V lost 5 bases, J lost 6 bases, and 13 bases lay in between. Germline CDR1 reads MNHEY; CDR2 reads SVGAGI. The CDR3 is made up of 14 amino acids.

The chain recombines TRBV10-3 with TRBJ1-2; possible D gene TRBD1, 5 bases. Trimming pared 7 bases from V and 5 bases from J, leaving 20 bases between. This CDR3 contains 15 residues. Germline V CDR1 and CDR2: ENHRY, SYGVKD. CDR3: CAIMAPHDRAYGYTF. CDR3 DNA sequence: TGTGCCATCATGGCCCCTCACGACAGAGCATATGGCTACACCTTC.

This clone was counted at least ten times. Here the CDR3 DNA reads TGCGCCAGCAGCTCCGGGACAGGGGTCTACGAGCAGTACTTC. This encodes CASSSGTGVYEQYF. This chain links TRBV5-1 with TRBJ2-7, with 10 positions matching TRBD1. The V gene's germline CDR1 is SGHRS and CDR2 YFSETQ. The V and J ends lost 3 bases and 3 bases, in that order; junction bases with no gene match: 3. This CDR3 is built from 14 residues.

In this sample, this clone turned up once. The chain employs TRBV18 and TRBJ2-7, with TRBD2 matching 7 bases. Germline V gene data show CDR1 as KGHSH and CDR2 as LQKENI. The CDR3 has 15 amino acids. The V segment lost 1 base and the J segment 3 bases; nucleotides outside the gene matches: 6. This chain's CDR3 is CASSPQGAGLYEQYF. The DNA for the CDR3 is TGTGCCAGCTCACCACAGGGAGCGGGGCTCTACGAGCAGTACTTC.

This clone was seen only once. The CDR3 loop is CASRPTGNTEAFF. The CDR3 DNA sequence: TGTGCCAGCAGACCGACAGGGAACACTGAAGCTTTCTTT. The chain employs TRBV3-1 (or the pseudogene TRBV3-2) and TRBJ1-1; tentatively, D is TRBD1 (6 bases). The V gene lost 6 bases and the J gene lost 1 base, with 9 bases spanning the gap. Germline assignment: CDR1 LGHDT and CDR2 YNNKEL (reference sequence). The CDR3 spans 13 residues.

The chain recombines TRBV10-3 with TRBJ1-2, with D perhaps TRBD1 (5 bases). The CDR3 contains 15 residues. V dropped 8 bases and J dropped 6 bases, with 22 bases sitting between them. Germline CDR1 and CDR2: ENHRY and SYGVKD. CDR3 loop: CAISLRGPGGDGYTF. The CDR3 DNA sequence: TGTGCCATCTCCCTGAGGGGTCCGGGCGGAGATGGCTACACCTTC.

V is TRBV12-3 or TRBV12-4 and J is TRBJ1-3; perhaps TRBD1 as D (6 bases). CDR3 length equals 13 residues. V lost 3 bases to trimming and J lost 7 bases, with 10 bases between them. The CDR3 region is CASSFRQGNTIYF. The CDR3 nucleotides read TGTGCCAGCAGTTTCAGGCAGGGGAACACCATATATTTT.

V gene TRBV12-3 or TRBV12-4 combines with J gene TRBJ2-1, with a weak D call TRBD2 (6 bases). This CDR3 contains 12 residues. V lost 6 bases, J lost 14 bases, and 17 bases lay in between. This CDR3 is CASSRGTEREFF. The CDR3 nucleotides read TGTGCCAGCAGCCGCGGGACTGAGCGCGAGTTCTTC.

The rearrangement joins TRBV18 to TRBJ1-1, with D perhaps matching TRBD1 (6 bases). The CDR3 contains 16 residues. Trimming stripped 3 bases from V and 2 bases from J, with 16 bases between. Germline values: CDR1 KGHSH, CDR2 LQKENI. The CDR3 bases are TGTGCCAGCTCACCGGACTTAGGGACAATTAACACTGAAGCTTTCTTT. This translates into CASSPDLGTINTEAFF.